The following is a T cell receptor (beta chain) sequence with its context. Cohorts were assigned according to the clinical history that participants reported. The sample belongs to a study of blood T cell repertoires in COVID-19. Looking at the study overall: Italy, Spain and the United States were the sources of the convalescent and acute COVID-19 samples. Sources were T cells, B-cell-depleted T cells, or PBMCs; the material itself was cDNA or gDNA.

Germline CDR1 and CDR2: DFQATT and SNEGSKA (reference sequence). The CDR3 covers 11 residues. J was trimmed by 6 bases and V by 6 bases; bases with no gene match: 5. Here immunoSEQ multiplex PCR was the method, and the copy in TCRdb shows in-frame clones only, minus some. The repertoire consists of roughly 400,000 clones, with about 88% occurring once and the leading ten covering roughly 1.4%. The sequence derives from a woman aged 18-30 years who had been exposed to COVID-19. The chain is built from TRBV20-1 and TRBJ2-7, with 7 bases that match TRBD2. The sample comprised PBMCs or T cells enriched from blood (not recorded which). The CDR3 nucleotides are TGCAGTGCCAGACTAGCCGGCGAGCAGTACTTC. This sequence encodes CSARLAGEQYF.